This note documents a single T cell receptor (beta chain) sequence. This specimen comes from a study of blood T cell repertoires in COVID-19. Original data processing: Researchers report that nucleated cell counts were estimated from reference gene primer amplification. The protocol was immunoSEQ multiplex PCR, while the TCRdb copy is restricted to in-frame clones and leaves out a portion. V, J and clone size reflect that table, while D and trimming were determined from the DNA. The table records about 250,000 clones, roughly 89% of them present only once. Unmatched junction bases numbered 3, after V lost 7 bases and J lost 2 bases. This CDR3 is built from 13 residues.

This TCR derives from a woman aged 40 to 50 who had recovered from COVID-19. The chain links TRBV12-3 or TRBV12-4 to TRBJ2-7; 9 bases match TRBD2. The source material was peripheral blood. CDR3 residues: CASTSGDPYEQYV. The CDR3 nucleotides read TGTGCCAGCACTAGCGGGGACCCCTACGAGCAGTACGTC.